This passage covers 25 T cell receptor beta chains from one sample sequenced in a study of shared clonotypes between healthy human individuals. This table comes from immunoSEQ multiplex PCR, and its TCRdb copy is limited to in-frame clones, with some not included. This sample has hundreds of thousands of clones, with 74% found just once. The sample taken for sequencing was memory CD4+ T cells sorted from blood. Subset denoted: CD45RA-negative fraction. Receptors were obtained from a young woman in good health.

V gene TRBV28 combines with J gene TRBJ2-7, with a tentative D call TRBD2 (6 bases). V lost 3 bases to trimming and J lost 3 bases, with 15 bases between them. The CDR3 extends over 15 amino acids. Germline CDR1 is MDHEN and CDR2 is SYDVKM. The CDR3 sequence: CASSFGGRRSYEQYF. The CDR3 DNA is TGTGCCAGCAGTTTTGGGGGGAGACGTAGCTACGAGCAGTACTTC.

The genes are TRBV5-1 and TRBJ1-5; D possibly corresponds to TRBD1 (6 bases). This CDR3 contains 14 residues. In germline, CDR1 is SGHRS, CDR2 YFSETQ. Between the trimmed V and J ends, which lost 5 bases and 4 bases, there was a span of 13 bases. For the CDR3, the DNA is TGCGCCAGCAGTATAGGGGGTCCAAATCAGCCCCAGCATTTT. Residues: CASSIGGPNQPQHF.

This rearrangement joins TRBV28 to TRBJ1-5, with D hard to call. Germline-derived CDR1 and CDR2 are MDHEN and SYDVKM. The CDR3 has 12 residues. Trimming shortened V by 8 bases and J by 3 bases, and 8 bases separated the two germline ends. The CDR3 protein is CASEGYNQPQHF. As DNA, the CDR3 is TGTGCCAGCGAGGGTTACAATCAGCCCCAGCATTTT.

This rearrangement joins TRBV18 to TRBJ1-1, with 7 bases that match TRBD1. CDR3 size: 12 residues. The trim removed 5 bases at V and 7 bases at J, leaving 4 bases unmatched. Germline CDR1 reads KGHSH; CDR2 reads LQKENI. CDR3 DNA sequence: TGTGCCAGCTCAACAAACAGGGGTGAAGCTTTCTTT. Translating gives CASSTNRGEAFF.

The genes are TRBV9 and TRBJ2-1; 7 nucleotides line up with TRBD2. The CDR3 sequence is 16 residues long. Germline-derived CDR1 and CDR2 are SGDLS and YYNGEE. The V and J ends lost 0 bases and 4 bases, in that order; junction bases with no gene match: 7. The CDR3 region is CASSVGSGDVYNEQFF. The CDR3 nucleotides are TGTGCCAGCAGCGTAGGAAGCGGGGACGTATACAATGAGCAGTTCTTC.

The rearrangement uses TRBV7-9 and TRBJ2-7; 10 nucleotides line up with TRBD1. V shed 6 bases, J shed 6 bases, and the junction held 14 bases outside the gene matches. Germline V CDR1 and CDR2: SEHNR, FQNEAQ (reference sequence). The CDR3 contains 16 residues. The CDR3 DNA reads as TGTGCCAGCAGGTCTACCGGGACAGGGGCTCCTACCGAGCAGTACTTC. Translation gives CASRSTGTGAPTEQYF. Using reference TRBV7-9 and TRBJ2-7 for the parts outside the CDR3, the full variable domain is DTGVSQNPRHKITKRGQNVTFRCDPISEHNRLYWYRQTLGQGPEFLTYFQNEAQLEKSRLLSDRFSAERPKGSFSTLEIQRTEQGDSAMYLCASRSTGTGAPTEQYFGPGTRLTVT.

In this sample, this clone turned up a few times. The J gene is TRBJ2-2, the V gene TRBV19, with 12 positions matching TRBD2. In germline, CDR1 is LNHDA, CDR2 SQIVND (reference sequence). The CDR3 length is 15 residues. Germline trimming cut 5 bases from V and 7 bases from J; bases unmatched to any gene: 5. The CDR3 is CASSLAGGHIGELFF. The CDR3 DNA reads as TGTGCCAGTAGTCTAGCGGGAGGGCATATCGGGGAGCTGTTTTTT.

V usage is TRBV30 and J usage is TRBJ1-2, with unresolved D. Germline loops: CDR1 GTSNPN, CDR2 SVGIG (reference sequence). The CDR3 is 12 residues long. V shed 0 bases and J shed 0 bases, with 2 bases lying between them. DNA of the CDR3: TGTGCCTGGAGTGTAACTAACTATGGCTACACCTTC. Its protein is CAWSVTNYGYTF.

The CDR3 is CASSSIGTEETQYF. As DNA, the CDR3 is TGCGCCAGCAGTTCAATAGGGACCGAGGAGACCCAGTACTTC. The chain employs TRBV5-1 and TRBJ2-5, with D perhaps TRBD1 or TRBD2 (5 bases each). The germline V gene has CDR1 SGHRS and CDR2 YFSETQ. This CDR3 comprises 14 residues. Trimming left V 5 bases short and J 5 bases short, with 16 bases between.

V is TRBV9 and J is TRBJ1-1; the match to TRBD1 covers 8 bases. This CDR3 region has 12 residues. Germline CDR1 reads SGDLS; CDR2 reads YYNGEE. Unmatched junction bases numbered 5, after V lost 3 bases and J lost 10 bases. CDR3 nucleotides: TGTGCCAGCAGCGAACTACAGGGGGGAGCTTTCTTT. Translation: CASSELQGGAFF.

The gene calls are TRBV18 and TRBJ1-4; D gene ambiguous. This CDR3 comprises 12 residues. Germline CDR1 KGHSH, CDR2 LQKENI. Trimming cost V 3 bases and J 8 bases, with 7 bases left between them. CDR3: CASSPGSEKLFF. The DNA of the CDR3 is TGTGCCAGCTCACCCGGGTCAGAAAAACTGTTTTTT.

This clone was picked up many times. The chain links TRBV5-1 to TRBJ2-5, with 10 bases lining up with TRBD1. The V gene's germline CDR1 is SGHRS and CDR2 YFSETQ. V was clipped by 4 bases and J by 14 bases; unmatched bases: 5. There are 11 residues in the CDR3. Written as DNA, the CDR3 is TGCGCCAGCAGCCAAGACAGGGGGCGTTACTTC. Its translation: CASSQDRGRYF.

This chain connects TRBV28 to TRBJ1-1; a weak D match, TRBD1 (6 bases). The CDR3 runs 12 residues. The ends were cut back, 4 bases at V and 8 bases at J, with 11 bases in the middle. The germline gives CDR1 MDHEN, CDR2 SYDVKM. CDR3 loop: CASSWGGREAFF. DNA for the CDR3: TGTGCCAGCAGTTGGGGGGGGCGAGAAGCTTTCTTT.

V is TRBV7-8 and J is TRBJ1-1; D perhaps matches TRBD1 (6 bases). The germline V and J ends were trimmed by 5 bases and 0 bases, with 10 bases remaining between them. Germline V gene data show CDR1 as SGHVS and CDR2 as FQNEAQ. The CDR3 is 14 amino acids. The CDR3 spells CASSQGQVNTEAFF. CDR3 nucleotides: TGTGCCAGCAGCCAGGGACAAGTGAACACTGAAGCTTTCTTT.

This clone was observed a handful of times. The chain couples TRBV30 to TRBJ1-1, with D perhaps TRBD1 (6 bases). V was trimmed by 0 bases and J by 3 bases, leaving 11 bases between them. CDR1 is GTSNPN and CDR2 is SVGIG in the germline V gene (reference sequence). CDR3 length equals 14 residues. In DNA form, the CDR3 reads TGTGCCTGGAGTGTAAGGGGGGGGTACACTGAAGCTTTCTTT. It codes for CAWSVRGGYTEAFF.

V usage is TRBV7-2 and J usage is TRBJ1-2; D uncertain. The CDR3 extends over 14 amino acids. Germline V CDR1 and CDR2: SGHTA, FQGNSA. Trimming shortened V by 5 bases and J by 2 bases, and 12 bases separated the two germline ends. The CDR3 loop is CASSQEIWNYGYTF. CDR3 sequence (DNA): TGTGCCAGCAGCCAAGAGATTTGGAACTATGGCTACACCTTC.

The chain links TRBV4-1 to TRBJ2-1; no definite D call. Germline assignment: CDR1 MGHRA and CDR2 YSYEKL. The V end lost 0 bases, the J end lost 2 bases, and 11 bases lay between the germline ends. The CDR3 has 16 amino acids. The CDR3 sequence is CASSQDVPAPYNEQFF. In DNA form, the CDR3 reads TGCGCCAGCAGCCAAGATGTCCCAGCGCCCTACAATGAGCAGTTCTTC.

This clone showed up just a few times. Other DNA sequences in this sample translate to the same CDR3. V and J are TRBV19 and TRBJ2-1, with 12 bases identical to TRBD2. J gave up 1 base and V 6 bases, and 7 bases lay outside the gene matches. This CDR3 is built from 17 residues. In germline, CDR1 is LNHDA, CDR2 SQIVND (reference sequence). The CDR3 coding sequence is TGTGCCAGTAGACCGGGACTAGCGGGTGGGTCCTACAATGAGCAGTTCTTC. Protein product: CASRPGLAGGSYNEQFF.

This clone was detected once. The rearrangement links TRBV2 to TRBJ2-4, with 8 bases lining up with TRBD1. Per germline, CDR1 SNHLY and CDR2 FYNNEI. V lost 6 bases and J lost 9; bases outside the gene matches: 7. The CDR3 length is 13 residues. The CDR3 nucleotides are TGTGCCAGCAGAGACTCAACAGGGGGCATTCAGTACTTC. This translates into CASRDSTGGIQYF.

This clone was detected only a few times. The same CDR3 arises from other DNA sequences in this sample as well. The chain links TRBV6-1 to TRBJ2-2, with D possibly matching TRBD2 (6 bases). CDR3 size: 14 residues. Trimming cost V 4 bases and J 0 bases, with 6 bases left between them. Germline V CDR1 and CDR2: MNHNS, SASEGT. The CDR3 here is CASSGLANTGELFF. The DNA of the CDR3 is TGTGCCAGCAGTGGACTAGCGAACACCGGGGAGCTGTTTTTT.

The chain uses TRBV5-1 and TRBJ2-5; TRBD2 is a possible D gene (7 bases). Trimming pared 4 bases from V and 5 bases from J, leaving 18 bases between. CDR3 length: 15 residues. The germline CDR1 and CDR2 sequences are SGHRS and YFSETQ. CDR3 region: CASSVRTGGGETQYF. CDR3 DNA sequence: TGCGCCAGCAGCGTACGTACGGGGGGCGGCGAGACCCAGTACTTC.

The chain has TRBV2 and TRBJ1-2; 7 bases are shared with TRBD1. The CDR3 runs 12 residues. Germline CDR1 is SNHLY and CDR2 is FYNNEI. After removal of 8 bases from V and 8 bases from J, the junction contained 8 bases not matched to a gene. The CDR3 region has the DNA TGTGCCAGCTCGCCGGGACAGAAGGGCTACACCTTC. Protein sequence: CASSPGQKGYTF.

This sequence joins TRBV27 and TRBJ2-1; 9 bases fit TRBD2. The CDR3 extends over 15 amino acids. The germline V gene has CDR1 MNHEY and CDR2 SMNVEV (reference sequence). Trimming at V came to 5 bases and at J to 9 bases, leaving 11 bases not matched to a gene. CDR3 region: CASSLGVAGVGEQFF. The CDR3 DNA reads TGTGCCAGCAGTCTCGGGGTAGCGGGAGTTGGTGAGCAGTTCTTC.

V gene TRBV10-2 combines with J gene TRBJ2-7; weak D call: TRBD2 (6 bases). V lost 6 bases, J lost 4 bases, and 13 bases lay in between. The CDR3 contains 13 residues. The germline CDR1 and CDR2 sequences are WSHSY and SAAADI. CDR3 DNA: TGCGCCAGCAGGGGGACTGCCAATTACGAGCAGTACTTC. It translates to CASRGTANYEQYF.

CDR3 bases: TGTGCCTGGAGCGCGACAGGGGACCAGCCCCAGCATTTT. This encodes CAWSATGDQPQHF. V is TRBV30 and J is TRBJ1-5; the match to TRBD1 covers 8 bases. CDR3 length: 13 residues. Losses at the gene ends were 3 bases for V and 7 bases for J; bases not matched to a gene: 5. Germline CDR1 GTSNPN, CDR2 SVGIG (reference sequence).